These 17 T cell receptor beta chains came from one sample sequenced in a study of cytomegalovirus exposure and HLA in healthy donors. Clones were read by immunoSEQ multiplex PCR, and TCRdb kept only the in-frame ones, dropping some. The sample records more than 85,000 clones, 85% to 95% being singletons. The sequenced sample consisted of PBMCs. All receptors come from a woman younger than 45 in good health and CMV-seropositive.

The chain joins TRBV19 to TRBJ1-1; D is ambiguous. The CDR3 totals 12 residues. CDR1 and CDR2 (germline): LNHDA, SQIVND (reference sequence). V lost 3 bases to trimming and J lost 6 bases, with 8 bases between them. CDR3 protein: CASSMLGAEAFF. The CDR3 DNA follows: TGTGCCAGTAGTATGCTGGGCGCTGAAGCTTTCTTT.

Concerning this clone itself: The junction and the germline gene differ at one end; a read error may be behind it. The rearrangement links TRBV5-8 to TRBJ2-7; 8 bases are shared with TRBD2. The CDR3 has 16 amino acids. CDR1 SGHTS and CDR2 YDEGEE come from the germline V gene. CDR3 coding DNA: TGTGCCAGCAGCTTGGTCCGGACTAGCCACGACTACCAGCAGTACTTC. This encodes CASSLVRTSHDYQQYF.

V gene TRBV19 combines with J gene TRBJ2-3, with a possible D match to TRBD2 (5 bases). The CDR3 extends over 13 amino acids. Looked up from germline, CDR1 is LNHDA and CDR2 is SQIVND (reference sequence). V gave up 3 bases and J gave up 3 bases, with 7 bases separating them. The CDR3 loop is CASSITRTDTQYF. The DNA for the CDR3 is TGTGCCAGTAGTATTACTAGAACAGATACGCAGTATTTT.

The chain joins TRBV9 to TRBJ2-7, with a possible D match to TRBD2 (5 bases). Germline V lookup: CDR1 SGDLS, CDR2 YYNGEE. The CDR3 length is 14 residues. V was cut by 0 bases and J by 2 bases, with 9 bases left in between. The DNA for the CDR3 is TGTGCCAGCAGCGTAGAGACTACGACCTACGAGCAGTACTTC. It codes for CASSVETTTYEQYF.

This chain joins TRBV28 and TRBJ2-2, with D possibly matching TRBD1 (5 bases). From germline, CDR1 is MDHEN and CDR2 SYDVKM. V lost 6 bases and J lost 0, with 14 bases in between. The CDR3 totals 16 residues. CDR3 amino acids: CASSLTGPSNTGELFF. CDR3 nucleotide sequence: TGTGCCAGCAGCCTTACAGGTCCCTCGAACACCGGGGAGCTGTTTTTT.

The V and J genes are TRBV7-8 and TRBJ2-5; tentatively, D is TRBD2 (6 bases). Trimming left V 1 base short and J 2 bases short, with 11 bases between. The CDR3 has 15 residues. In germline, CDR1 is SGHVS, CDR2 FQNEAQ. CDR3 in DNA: TGTGCCAGCAGCTTAGGTCTGGCGGGGCAAGAGACCCAGTACTTC. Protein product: CASSLGLAGQETQYF.

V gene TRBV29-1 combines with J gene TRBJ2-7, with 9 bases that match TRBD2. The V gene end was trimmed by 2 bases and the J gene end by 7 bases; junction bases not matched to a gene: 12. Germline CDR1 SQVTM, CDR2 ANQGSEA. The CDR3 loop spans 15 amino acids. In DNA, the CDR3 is TGCAGCGTTGAAAGGGGTAGTAGCGGGAGCGTTGAGCAGTACTTC. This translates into CSVERGSSGSVEQYF.

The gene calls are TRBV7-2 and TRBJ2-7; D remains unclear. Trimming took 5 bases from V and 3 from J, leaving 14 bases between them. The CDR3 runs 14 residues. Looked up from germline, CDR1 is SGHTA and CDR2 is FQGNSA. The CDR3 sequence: CASSILAGVYEQYF. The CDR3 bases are TGTGCCAGCAGCATATTAGCCGGCGTCTACGAGCAGTACTTC.

The CDR3 DNA is TGTGCCAGCAGTGAAGCGGACAGCTCCTACGAGCAGTACTTC. Translating it yields CASSEADSSYEQYF. The chain uses TRBV6-1 and TRBJ2-7, with D possibly being TRBD1 (6 bases). The CDR3 has 14 residues. Germline V gene sequence: CDR1 MNHNS, CDR2 SASEGT. The V and J ends lost 0 bases and 0 bases respectively, with 6 bases between them.

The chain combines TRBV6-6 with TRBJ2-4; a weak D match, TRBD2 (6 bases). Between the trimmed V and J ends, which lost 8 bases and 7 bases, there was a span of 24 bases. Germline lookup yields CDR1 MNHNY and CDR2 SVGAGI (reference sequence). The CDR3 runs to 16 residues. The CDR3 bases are TGTGCCAGCGTAGGAGGGACGCGTACCGGGGATAACATTCAGTACTTC. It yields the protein CASVGGTRTGDNIQYF.

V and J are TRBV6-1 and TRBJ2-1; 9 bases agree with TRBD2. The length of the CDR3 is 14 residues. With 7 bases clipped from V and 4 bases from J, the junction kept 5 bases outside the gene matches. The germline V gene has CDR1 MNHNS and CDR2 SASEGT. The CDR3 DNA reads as TGTGCCAGCACCTTGGGACTAGCTTACAATGAGCAGTTCTTC. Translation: CASTLGLAYNEQFF.

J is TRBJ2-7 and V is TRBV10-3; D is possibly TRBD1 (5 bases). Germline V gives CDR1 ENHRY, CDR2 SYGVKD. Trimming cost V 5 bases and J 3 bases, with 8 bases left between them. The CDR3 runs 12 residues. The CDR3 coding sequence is TGTGCCATCAGTAAGACAGACTACGAGCAGTACTTC. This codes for CAISKTDYEQYF.

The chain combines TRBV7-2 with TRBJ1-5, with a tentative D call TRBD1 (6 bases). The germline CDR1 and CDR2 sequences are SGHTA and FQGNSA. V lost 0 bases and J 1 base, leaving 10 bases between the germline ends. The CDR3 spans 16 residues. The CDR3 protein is CASSLAGTNSNQPQHF. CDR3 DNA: TGTGCCAGCAGCTTAGCAGGGACAAACAGCAATCAGCCCCAGCATTTT.

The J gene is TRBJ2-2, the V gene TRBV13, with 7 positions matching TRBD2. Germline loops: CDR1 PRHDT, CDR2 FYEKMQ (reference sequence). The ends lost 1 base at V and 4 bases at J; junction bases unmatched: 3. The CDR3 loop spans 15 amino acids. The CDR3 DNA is TGTGCCAGCAGCTTAGTGGCTAGCGGCACCGGGGAGCTGTTTTTT. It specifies CASSLVASGTGELFF.

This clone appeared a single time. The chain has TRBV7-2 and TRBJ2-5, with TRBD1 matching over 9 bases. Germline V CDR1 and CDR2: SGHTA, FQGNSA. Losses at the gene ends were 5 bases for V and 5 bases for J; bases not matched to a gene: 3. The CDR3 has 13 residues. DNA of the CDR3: TGTGCCAGCAGCCAAGGACAGGGGGAGACCCAGTACTTC. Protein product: CASSQGQGETQYF.

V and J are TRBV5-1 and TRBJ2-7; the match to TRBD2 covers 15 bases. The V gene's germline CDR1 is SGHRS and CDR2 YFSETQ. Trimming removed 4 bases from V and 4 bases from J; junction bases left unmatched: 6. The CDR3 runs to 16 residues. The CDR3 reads CASSTGLAGGLYEQYF. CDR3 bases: TGCGCCAGCAGCACCGGACTAGCGGGAGGGCTATACGAGCAGTACTTC.

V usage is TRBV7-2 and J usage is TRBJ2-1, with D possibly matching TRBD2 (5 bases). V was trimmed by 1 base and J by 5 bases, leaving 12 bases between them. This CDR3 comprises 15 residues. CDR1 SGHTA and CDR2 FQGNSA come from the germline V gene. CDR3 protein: CASSLGELVHNEQFF. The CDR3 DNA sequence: TGTGCCAGCAGCTTAGGCGAACTAGTTCACAATGAGCAGTTCTTC.